These T cell receptor beta chains were read from a single sample in a study of T-cell memory formation after mild COVID-19. TCRdb re-derived calls from the 5' RACE reads in MiXCR, one entry per CDR3 protein. The repertoire holds 350,000 to 450,000 distinct CDR3 sequences, with 24% as singletons. The sequencing input was PBMCs or a T cell subset sorted from them (not recorded which). The receptor source for this set is an adult woman who had mild COVID-19 (a few samples of this study predate the infection). Cell type and time point are not known. Each CDR3 is given with its conserved first and last residue. Fields, in order: D gene, J gene, V gene, CDR3 protein. The D gene is left open where the match is weak.

d_call: TRBD2; j_call: TRBJ2-1; v_call: TRBV11-2; cdr3_aa: CASSLEGSGLEVYNEQFF
d_call: NA; j_call: TRBJ2-1; v_call: TRBV12-3/TRBV12-4; cdr3_aa: CASSPSEEQFF
d_call: NA; j_call: TRBJ2-1; v_call: TRBV6-6; cdr3_aa: CASSPPGLSMRVFYNEQFF
d_call: NA; j_call: TRBJ2-7; v_call: TRBV21-1; cdr3_aa: CASSTGQADAYEQYF
d_call: NA; j_call: TRBJ1-1; v_call: TRBV5-6; cdr3_aa: CASSPEFTGNTEAFF
d_call: NA; j_call: TRBJ2-3; v_call: TRBV5-6; cdr3_aa: CASSLWGPRFTDTQYF
d_call: NA; j_call: TRBJ2-1; v_call: TRBV3-1; cdr3_aa: CASSQTDRNQFF
d_call: TRBD1; j_call: TRBJ1-6; v_call: TRBV7-2; cdr3_aa: CASSTRQGYRLPLHF
d_call: NA; j_call: TRBJ1-3; v_call: TRBV12-3/TRBV12-4; cdr3_aa: CASSLGGDRSGNTIYF
d_call: NA; j_call: TRBJ1-4; v_call: TRBV5-1; cdr3_aa: CASRDGVEKLFF
d_call: TRBD2; j_call: TRBJ2-1; v_call: TRBV10-3; cdr3_aa: CAISDFAGAPGGQFF
d_call: NA; j_call: TRBJ1-2; v_call: TRBV15; cdr3_aa: CATSRDRNRWGYTF
d_call: NA; j_call: TRBJ1-2; v_call: TRBV12-3/TRBV12-4; cdr3_aa: CASSWNRGNYGYTF
d_call: NA; j_call: TRBJ2-7; v_call: TRBV30; cdr3_aa: CAWSAFGAESYEQYF
d_call: TRBD1; j_call: TRBJ2-2; v_call: TRBV15; cdr3_aa: CATSPGQGATSGELFF
d_call: TRBD1; j_call: TRBJ2-5; v_call: TRBV7-2; cdr3_aa: CASSFRGLETQYF
d_call: NA; j_call: TRBJ1-1; v_call: TRBV5-1; cdr3_aa: CASSLVDGAPEAFF
d_call: NA; j_call: TRBJ1-3; v_call: TRBV6-5; cdr3_aa: CASSYGWGAGNTIYF
d_call: NA; j_call: TRBJ2-1; v_call: TRBV7-3; cdr3_aa: CASSLTLSPSGEQFF
d_call: NA; j_call: TRBJ2-3; v_call: TRBV13; cdr3_aa: CASSPRDLRGDLTDTQYF
d_call: NA; j_call: TRBJ2-2; v_call: TRBV7-3; cdr3_aa: CASSSYIGELFF
d_call: TRBD2; j_call: TRBJ2-7; v_call: TRBV4-1; cdr3_aa: CASSQEQRGSYEQYF
d_call: TRBD1; j_call: TRBJ2-3; v_call: TRBV27; cdr3_aa: CASSPGTGADTQYF
d_call: NA; j_call: TRBJ1-1; v_call: TRBV12-3/TRBV12-4; cdr3_aa: CASSFDSDEAFF
d_call: TRBD2; j_call: TRBJ2-3; v_call: TRBV15; cdr3_aa: CATSRATRTSGGLLGTDTQYF
d_call: TRBD1; j_call: TRBJ1-4; v_call: TRBV29-1; cdr3_aa: CSASGTGTEKLFF
d_call: TRBD2; j_call: TRBJ2-7; v_call: TRBV5-1; cdr3_aa: CASSPWTSGGYEQYF
d_call: TRBD1; j_call: TRBJ2-7; v_call: TRBV7-2; cdr3_aa: CASSLGTGGFSSYEQYF
d_call: NA; j_call: TRBJ1-1; v_call: TRBV20-1; cdr3_aa: CSGTKNTEAFF
d_call: NA; j_call: TRBJ2-2; v_call: TRBV7-9; cdr3_aa: CASTGSNTGELFF
d_call: NA; j_call: TRBJ2-7; v_call: TRBV12-5; cdr3_aa: CASGLVLGYEQYF
d_call: NA; j_call: TRBJ1-1; v_call: TRBV12-3/TRBV12-4; cdr3_aa: CASSPGRGEAFF
d_call: NA; j_call: TRBJ1-1; v_call: TRBV12-3/TRBV12-4; cdr3_aa: CASSFYVDTEAFF
d_call: TRBD1; j_call: TRBJ1-2; v_call: TRBV6-1; cdr3_aa: CASRSFPGTAAGYTF
d_call: NA; j_call: TRBJ2-3; v_call: TRBV7-9; cdr3_aa: CASSRWSNSGASQKTATDTQYF
d_call: NA; j_call: TRBJ2-5; v_call: TRBV20-1; cdr3_aa: CSARFNRVESETQYF
d_call: TRBD1; j_call: TRBJ1-2; v_call: TRBV6-5; cdr3_aa: CASSNRRDYRGNYGYTF
d_call: NA; j_call: TRBJ1-2; v_call: TRBV29-1; cdr3_aa: CSVGTRDGMSYTF
d_call: TRBD1; j_call: TRBJ1-2; v_call: TRBV20-1; cdr3_aa: CSARTGQGVLWVF
d_call: NA; j_call: TRBJ1-5; v_call: TRBV2; cdr3_aa: CATGGPEPQHF
d_call: NA; j_call: TRBJ2-7; v_call: TRBV20-1; cdr3_aa: CSARDKMPDQRYEQYF
d_call: NA; j_call: TRBJ1-5; v_call: TRBV18; cdr3_aa: CASSSDYSNQPQHF
d_call: TRBD1; j_call: TRBJ1-1; v_call: TRBV5-1; cdr3_aa: CASSLKAGQVNTEAFF
d_call: NA; j_call: TRBJ1-1; v_call: TRBV5-1; cdr3_aa: CASSPARGGAEAFF
d_call: TRBD2; j_call: TRBJ2-3; v_call: TRBV7-2; cdr3_aa: CASSRTSGSRADTQYF
d_call: TRBD2; j_call: TRBJ2-3; v_call: TRBV7-2; cdr3_aa: CASSFVAGTSGITDTQYF
d_call: NA; j_call: TRBJ2-2; v_call: TRBV12-3/TRBV12-4; cdr3_aa: CASSPQGGELFF
d_call: TRBD2; j_call: TRBJ2-3; v_call: TRBV12-3/TRBV12-4; cdr3_aa: CASRPSGRTDTQYF
d_call: NA; j_call: TRBJ2-3; v_call: TRBV2; cdr3_aa: CASSERRADTQYF
d_call: NA; j_call: TRBJ2-7; v_call: TRBV11-2; cdr3_aa: CASSSDQRYYEQYF
d_call: TRBD1; j_call: TRBJ1-1; v_call: TRBV5-6; cdr3_aa: CASSLDTGVAEAFF
d_call: NA; j_call: TRBJ2-4; v_call: TRBV27; cdr3_aa: CASSLVGAKNIQYF
d_call: NA; j_call: TRBJ2-7; v_call: TRBV20-1; cdr3_aa: CSASYRGGGSYEQYF
d_call: TRBD2; j_call: TRBJ2-1; v_call: TRBV19; cdr3_aa: CASRSLTSGPNEQFF
d_call: NA; j_call: TRBJ2-5; v_call: TRBV20-1; cdr3_aa: CSAPSYLALEETQYF
d_call: NA; j_call: TRBJ1-2; v_call: TRBV24-1; cdr3_aa: CATSEKDTYGYTF
d_call: NA; j_call: TRBJ1-2; v_call: TRBV7-2; cdr3_aa: CASSLVHSQISYGYTF